The sequence of this T cell receptor (beta chain) was determined in a study of blood T cell repertoires in COVID-19. The CDR3 spans 14 residues. Germline V lookup: CDR1 MGHDK, CDR2 SYGVNS. Trimming removed 10 bases from V and 0 bases from J, with 13 bases in between. Sequenced by immunoSEQ multiplex PCR; TCRdb stores in-frame clones only, minus some. In the table there are around 28,000 clones, roughly nine tenths of which are singletons. This TCR came from a man older than 75 with acute or convalescent COVID-19. The chain combines TRBV25-1 with TRBJ1-3; D uncertain. Sequenced sample: peripheral blood. The CDR3 DNA is TGTGCCACCAACGGTCCGAGCTCTGGAAACACCATATATTTT. This gives the protein CATNGPSSGNTIYF.